This T cell receptor beta chain derives from a study of blood T cell repertoires in COVID-19. This clone has just a few counts. From germline, CDR1 is SNHLY and CDR2 FYNNEI. Trimming took off 6 bases at V and 0 bases at J, with 9 bases between the two ends. The CDR3 loop spans 14 amino acids. Data came from immunoSEQ multiplex PCR; TCRdb stores just in-frame clones and leaves some out. The sample includes 200,000 to 250,000 clones, around 85% seen only once; the top ten take 3% to 4%. This receptor was identified in a woman aged 40 to 55 with acute COVID-19. This rearrangement joins TRBV2 to TRBJ1-5; D is unclear. The specimen sequenced was PBMCs or T cells enriched from blood (not recorded which). The CDR3 spells CASRDFYSNQPQHF. As DNA, the CDR3 is TGTGCCAGCAGGGACTTTTATAGCAATCAGCCCCAGCATTTT.